This T cell receptor beta chain came from a study of OX40 agonist ivuxolimab in advanced cancers. This CDR3 comprises 14 residues. Germline values: CDR1 MNHEY, CDR2 SVGAGI. Trimming took 2 bases from V and 1 from J, leaving 6 bases between them. Measured with immunoSEQ multiplex PCR; TCRdb has only the in-frame clones, and not every one. The data contain approximately 100,000 clones, about 90% of them singletons. Sampling times: baseline, cycle 4 day 1, cycle 7 day 1. This receptor was obtained from an adult with an advanced solid tumor such as melanoma, head and neck, liver or kidney cancer. The starting material was CD4+ or CD8+ T cells sorted from blood, obtained in a trial of the OX40 agonist ivuxolimab. The J gene is TRBJ2-4, the V gene TRBV6-5; D is unclear. This CDR3 is CASSYGRAKNIQYF. The CDR3 DNA sequence: TGTGCCAGCAGTTACGGCCGGGCCAAAAACATTCAGTACTTC.